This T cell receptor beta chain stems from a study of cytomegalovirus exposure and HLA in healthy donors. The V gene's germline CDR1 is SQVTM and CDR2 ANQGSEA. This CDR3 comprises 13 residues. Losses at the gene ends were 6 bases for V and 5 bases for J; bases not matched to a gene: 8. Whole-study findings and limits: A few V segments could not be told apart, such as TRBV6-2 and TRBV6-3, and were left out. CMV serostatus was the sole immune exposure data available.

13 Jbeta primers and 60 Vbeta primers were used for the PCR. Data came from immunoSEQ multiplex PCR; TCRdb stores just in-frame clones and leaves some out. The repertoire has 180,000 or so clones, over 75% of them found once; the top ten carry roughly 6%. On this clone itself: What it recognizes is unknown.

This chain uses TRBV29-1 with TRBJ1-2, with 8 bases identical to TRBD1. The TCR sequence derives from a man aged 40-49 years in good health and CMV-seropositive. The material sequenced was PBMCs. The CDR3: CSVFDRGAYGYTF. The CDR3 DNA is TGCAGCGTGTTCGACAGGGGCGCGTATGGCTACACCTTC.